This entry features one T cell receptor beta chain sequence. Its antigen remains unidentified. These data originate in a study of PD-L1 blockade in urothelial cancer. Study summary: Atezolizumab, begun by patients in about 2014, was given at 1,200 mg intravenously every 3 weeks. There were a median of about 140,000 T cells in blood samples.

Repertoires were generated with immunoSEQ multiplex PCR, while TCRdb's copy carries only in-frame clones and drops some. This table holds tens of thousands of clones, 84% found once. General study results and limits: Enhanced expansion of tumor-associated blood clones at 3 weeks characterized durable-benefit patients.

Time point meaning: pretreatment peripheral blood. There were between 1 and 8 samples from each patient, taken pretreatment and on-treatment. This sequence was found in a woman between 70 and 85 years old with urothelial cancer. The sequenced sample was PBMCs, obtained around atezolizumab (anti-PD-L1) treatment.

CDR3 in DNA: TGTGCCAGCAGTTTAGCGGGGACCTATGGCTACACCTTC. Translating gives CASSLAGTYGYTF. This chain joins TRBV28 and TRBJ1-2; weak D call: TRBD1 (5 bases). CDR3 length: 13 amino acids. From germline, CDR1 is MDHEN and CDR2 SYDVKM. Trimming shortened V by 2 bases and J by 4 bases, and 8 bases separated the two germline ends.